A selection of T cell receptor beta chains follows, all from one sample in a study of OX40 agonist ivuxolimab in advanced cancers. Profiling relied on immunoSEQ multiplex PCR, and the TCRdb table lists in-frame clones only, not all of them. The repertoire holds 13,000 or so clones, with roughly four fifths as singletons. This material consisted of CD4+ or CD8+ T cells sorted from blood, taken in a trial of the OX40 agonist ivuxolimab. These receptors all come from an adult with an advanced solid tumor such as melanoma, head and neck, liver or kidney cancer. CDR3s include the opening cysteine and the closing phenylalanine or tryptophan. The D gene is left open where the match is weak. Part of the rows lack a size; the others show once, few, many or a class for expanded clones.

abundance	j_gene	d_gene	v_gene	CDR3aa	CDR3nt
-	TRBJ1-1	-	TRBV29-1	CSVTRGVGPPEAFF	TGCAGCGTGACCCGAGGGGTCGGGCCTCCTGAAGCTTTCTTT
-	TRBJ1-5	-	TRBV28	CASTSGNGGPQHF	TGTGCCAGCACCTCTGGAAACGGGGGGCCCCAGCATTTT
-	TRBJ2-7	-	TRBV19	CASSIFGEQYF	TGTGCCAGTAGTATTTTTGGCGAGCAGTACTTC
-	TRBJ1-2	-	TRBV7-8	CASSLGEIYGYTF	TGTGCCAGCAGCTTAGGGGAAATCTATGGCTACACCTTC
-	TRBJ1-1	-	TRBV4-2	CASSQDPAGGRITEAFF	TGTGCCAGCAGCCAAGATCCGGCCGGGGGGAGGATCACTGAAGCTTTCTTT
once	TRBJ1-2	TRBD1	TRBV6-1	CASSRQGGSNGYTF	TGTGCCAGCAGCCGACAGGGGGGATCCAATGGCTACACCTTC
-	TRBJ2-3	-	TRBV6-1	CASSELGWLGSDTQYF	TGTGCCAGCAGTGAGTTGGGGTGGTTGGGGTCAGATACGCAGTATTTT
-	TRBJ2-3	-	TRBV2	CASDRGNTDTQYF	TGTGCCAGTGACCGGGGGAACACAGATACGCAGTATTTT
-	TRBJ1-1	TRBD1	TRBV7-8	CASSLEGTGGYTEAFF	TGTGCCAGCAGCTTAGAGGGGACAGGGGGTTATACTGAAGCTTTCTTT
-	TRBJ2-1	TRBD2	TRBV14	CASSRAGRSGGESYNEQFF	TGTGCCAGCAGCCGGGCGGGTCGGAGCGGGGGGGAATCCTACAATGAGCAGTTCTTC
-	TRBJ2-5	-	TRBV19	CASSISPGNQETQYF	TGTGCCAGTAGTATAAGCCCGGGTAATCAAGAGACCCAGTACTTC
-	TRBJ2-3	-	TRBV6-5	CASSYGASTDTQYF	TGTGCCAGCAGTTATGGTGCCAGCACAGATACGCAGTATTTT
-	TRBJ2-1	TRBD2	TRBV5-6	CASSPTYSGEDNEQFF	TGTGCCAGCAGCCCGACCTACAGCGGGGAAGACAATGAGCAGTTCTTC
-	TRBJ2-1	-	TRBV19	CASSSPGNEQFF	TGTGCCAGTAGCTCACCGGGGAATGAGCAGTTCTTC
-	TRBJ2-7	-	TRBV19	CARQGPDEQYF	TGTGCCAGACAGGGACCGGACGAGCAGTACTTC
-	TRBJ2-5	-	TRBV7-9	CASSLGVAGQETQYF	TGTGCCAGCAGCTTGGGGGTCGCGGGTCAAGAGACCCAGTACTTC
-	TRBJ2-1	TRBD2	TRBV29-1	CSVAGTSGGAGNEQFF	TGCAGCGTTGCAGGGACTAGCGGGGGGGCAGGCAATGAGCAGTTCTTC
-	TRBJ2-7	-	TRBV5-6	CASSLVYYEQYF	TGTGCCAGCAGCTTGGTCTACTACGAGCAGTACTTC
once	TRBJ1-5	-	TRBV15	CATSPRGATFQPQHF	TGTGCCACCAGCCCCCGAGGGGCCACCTTCCAGCCCCAGCATTTT
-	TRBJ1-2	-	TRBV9	CASSVGGYGYTF	TGTGCCAGCAGCGTGGGTGGCTATGGCTACACCTTC
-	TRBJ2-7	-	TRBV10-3	CATAAGYEQYF	TGTGCCACCGCCGCCGGGTACGAGCAGTACTTC
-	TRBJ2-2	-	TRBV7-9	CASSLDTGELFF	TGTGCCAGCAGCTTAGACACCGGGGAGCTGTTTTTT
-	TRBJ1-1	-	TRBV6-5	CASSYSRPTEAFF	TGTGCCAGCAGTTACTCGCGCCCCACTGAAGCTTTCTTT
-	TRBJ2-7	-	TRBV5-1	CASSPLGREFYEQYF	TGCGCCAGCAGCCCTCTGGGGCGCGAATTCTACGAGCAGTACTTC
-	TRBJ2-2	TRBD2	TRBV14	CASSRFTTSGNTGELFF	TGTGCCAGCAGCCGCTTCACGACTAGCGGAAACACCGGGGAGCTGTTTTTT
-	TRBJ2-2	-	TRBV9	CASSVEASTGELFF	TGTGCCAGCAGCGTAGAAGCCAGCACCGGGGAGCTGTTTTTT
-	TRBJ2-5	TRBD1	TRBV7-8	CASSDTRTGGVETQYF	TGTGCCAGCAGCGACACTCGGACAGGGGGAGTAGAGACCCAGTACTTC
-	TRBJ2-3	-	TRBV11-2	CASSLDIPTDTQYF	TGTGCCAGCAGCTTAGATATCCCGACAGATACGCAGTATTTT
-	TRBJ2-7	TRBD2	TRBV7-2	CASSLASGMYEQYF	TGTGCCAGCAGCTTAGCTAGCGGGATGTACGAGCAGTACTTC
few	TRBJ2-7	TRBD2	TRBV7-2	CASSSVAGGQDEQYF	TGTGCCAGCAGCTCAGTAGCGGGAGGGCAAGACGAGCAGTACTTC
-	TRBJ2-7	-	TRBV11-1	CASSPEATAYEQYF	TGTGCCAGCAGCCCAGAGGCGACGGCCTACGAGCAGTACTTC
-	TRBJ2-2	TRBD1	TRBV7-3	CASSSDRGSGTGELFF	TGTGCCAGCAGCTCAGACAGGGGATCAGGGACCGGGGAGCTGTTTTTT
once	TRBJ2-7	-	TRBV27	CASSLTESYEQYF	TGTGCCAGCAGTTTGACAGAGTCCTACGAGCAGTACTTC
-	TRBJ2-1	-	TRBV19	CASNKGGSSYNEQFF	TGTGCCAGTAACAAGGGGGGTAGCTCCTACAATGAGCAGTTCTTC
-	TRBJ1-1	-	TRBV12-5	CASKQGDTEAFF	TGTGCTAGTAAACAGGGTGACACTGAAGCTTTCTTT
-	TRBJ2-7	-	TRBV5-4	CASSSTQSEQYF	TGTGCCAGCAGCTCGACCCAGAGCGAGCAGTACTTC
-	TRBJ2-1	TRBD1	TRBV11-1	CASAGTGNRNEQFF	TGTGCCAGCGCCGGGACAGGGAATCGGAATGAGCAGTTCTTC
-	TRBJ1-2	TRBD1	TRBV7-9	CASSPGQGILSGYTF	TGTGCCAGCAGCCCGGGACAGGGGATTCTCAGCGGCTACACCTTC
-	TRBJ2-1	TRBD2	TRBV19	CASSPVGLAGVAQFF	TGTGCCAGTAGTCCCGTGGGACTAGCGGGGGTTGCGCAGTTCTTC
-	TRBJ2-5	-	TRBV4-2	CASSHPVPSETQYF	TGTGCCAGCAGCCACCCAGTCCCATCTGAGACCCAGTACTTC
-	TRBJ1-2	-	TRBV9	CASSAPGGGYTF	TGTGCCAGCAGCGCCCCCGGAGGGGGCTACACCTTC